This T cell receptor (beta chain) was recovered during a study of control samples from healthy donors and cancer patients. Sequencing used immunoSEQ multiplex PCR; TCRdb keeps in-frame clones, though not all of them. The repertoire has about 140,000 clones, more than 90% of them found once; the top ten carry around 10%. Germline V gene lookup returns CDR1 MNHEY and CDR2 SVGAGI. V trimming: 0 bases; J trimming: 8 bases; junction bases outside the gene matches: 8. The CDR3 is made up of 16 amino acids. The chain links TRBV6-5 to TRBJ1-4, with 8 bases lining up with TRBD1. Sequenced material: blood. The sequence was obtained from a man aged 30 to 45 in good health. In DNA form, the CDR3 reads TGTGCCAGCAGTTACTCTACGGACAGGGTATGGGAAAAACTGTTTTTT. Translating it yields CASSYSTDRVWEKLFF.